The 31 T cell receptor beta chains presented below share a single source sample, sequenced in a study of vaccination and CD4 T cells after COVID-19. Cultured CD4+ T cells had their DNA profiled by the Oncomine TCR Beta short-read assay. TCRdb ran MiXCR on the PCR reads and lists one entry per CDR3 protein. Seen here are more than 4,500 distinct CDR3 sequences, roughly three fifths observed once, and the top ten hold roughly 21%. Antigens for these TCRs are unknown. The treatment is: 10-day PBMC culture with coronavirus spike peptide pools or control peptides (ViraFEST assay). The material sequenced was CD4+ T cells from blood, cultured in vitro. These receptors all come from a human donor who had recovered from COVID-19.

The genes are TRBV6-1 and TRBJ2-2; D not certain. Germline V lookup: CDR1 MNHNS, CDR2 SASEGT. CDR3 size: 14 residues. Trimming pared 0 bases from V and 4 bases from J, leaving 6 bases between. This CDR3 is CASSEARSTGELFF. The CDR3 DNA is TGTGCCAGCAGTGAAGCCCGCAGCACCGGGGAGCTGTTTTTT.

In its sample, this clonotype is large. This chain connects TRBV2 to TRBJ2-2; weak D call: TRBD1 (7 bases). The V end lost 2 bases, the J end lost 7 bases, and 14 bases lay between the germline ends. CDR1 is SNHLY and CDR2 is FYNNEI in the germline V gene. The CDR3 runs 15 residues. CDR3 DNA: TGTGCCAGCAGTGAACGGCAGGGGGAGGTCGGGGAGCTGTTTTTT. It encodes CASSERQGEVGELFF.

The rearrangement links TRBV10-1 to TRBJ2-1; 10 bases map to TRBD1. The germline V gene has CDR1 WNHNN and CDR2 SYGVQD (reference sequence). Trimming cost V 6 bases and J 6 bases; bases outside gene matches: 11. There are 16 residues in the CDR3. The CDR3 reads CASSPLTGTGVNEQFF. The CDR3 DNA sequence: TGCGCCAGCAGCCCACTAACCGGGACAGGGGTCAATGAGCAGTTCTTC.

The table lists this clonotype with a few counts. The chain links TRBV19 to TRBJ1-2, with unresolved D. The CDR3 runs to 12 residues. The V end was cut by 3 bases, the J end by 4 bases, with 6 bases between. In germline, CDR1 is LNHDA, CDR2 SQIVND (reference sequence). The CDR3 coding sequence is TGTGCCAGTAGTATCGTGGGCTATGGCTACACCTTC. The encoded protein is CASSIVGYGYTF.

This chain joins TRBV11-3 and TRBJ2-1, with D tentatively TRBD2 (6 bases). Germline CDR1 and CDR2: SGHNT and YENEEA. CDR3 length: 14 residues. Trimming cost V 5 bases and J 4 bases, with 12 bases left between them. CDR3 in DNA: TGTGCCAGCAGCCCTAGCGCGAGTTACAATGAGCAGTTCTTC. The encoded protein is CASSPSASYNEQFF.

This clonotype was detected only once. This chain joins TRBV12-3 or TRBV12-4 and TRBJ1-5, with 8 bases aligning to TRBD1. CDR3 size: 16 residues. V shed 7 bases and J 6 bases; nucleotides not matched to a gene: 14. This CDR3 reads CASTVSAGGLSQPQHF. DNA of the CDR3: TGTGCCAGCACCGTTTCGGCAGGGGGCTTGAGTCAGCCCCAGCATTTT.

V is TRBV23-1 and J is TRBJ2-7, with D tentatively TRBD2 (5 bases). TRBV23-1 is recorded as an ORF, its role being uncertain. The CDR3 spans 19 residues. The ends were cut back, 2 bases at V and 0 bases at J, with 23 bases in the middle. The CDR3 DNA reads TGCGCCAGCAGTCAAATTAGACCAGAGGGCACTGTACCCTCCTACGAGCAGTACTTC. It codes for CASSQIRPEGTVPSYEQYF.

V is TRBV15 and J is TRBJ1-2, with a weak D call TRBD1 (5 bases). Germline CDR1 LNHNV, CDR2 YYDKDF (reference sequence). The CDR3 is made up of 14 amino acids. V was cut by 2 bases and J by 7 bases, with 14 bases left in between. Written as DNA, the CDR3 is TGTGCCACCAGCAGACACCGGGACGGTGGTGGCTACACCTTC. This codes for CATSRHRDGGGYTF.

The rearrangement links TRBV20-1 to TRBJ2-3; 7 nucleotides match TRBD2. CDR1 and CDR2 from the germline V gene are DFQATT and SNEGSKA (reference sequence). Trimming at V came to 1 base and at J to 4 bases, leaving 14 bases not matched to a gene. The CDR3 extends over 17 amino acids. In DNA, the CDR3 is TGCAGTGCTAGAGCCCCAGCGGGGCGAGGACCCCCAGATACGCAGTATTTT. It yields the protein CSARAPAGRGPPDTQYF.

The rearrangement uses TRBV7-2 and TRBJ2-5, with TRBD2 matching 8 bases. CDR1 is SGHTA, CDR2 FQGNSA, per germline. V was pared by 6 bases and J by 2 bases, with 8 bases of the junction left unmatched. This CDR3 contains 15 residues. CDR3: CASRSPTSGQETQYF. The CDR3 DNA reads TGTGCCAGCAGGTCCCCCACTAGCGGACAAGAGACCCAGTACTTC.

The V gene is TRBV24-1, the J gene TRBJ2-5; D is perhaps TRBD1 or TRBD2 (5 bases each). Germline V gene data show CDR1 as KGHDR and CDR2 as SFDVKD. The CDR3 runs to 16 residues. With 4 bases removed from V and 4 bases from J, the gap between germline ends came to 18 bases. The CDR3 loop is CATSDPRGPRGETQYF. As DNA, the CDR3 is TGTGCCACCAGTGACCCCCGAGGGCCTAGGGGAGAGACCCAGTACTTC.

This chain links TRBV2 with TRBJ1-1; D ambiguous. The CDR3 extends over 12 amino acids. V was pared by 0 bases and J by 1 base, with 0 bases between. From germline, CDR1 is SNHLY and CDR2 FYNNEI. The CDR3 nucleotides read TGTGCCAGCAGTGAAGCGAACACTGAAGCTTTCTTT. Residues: CASSEANTEAFF.

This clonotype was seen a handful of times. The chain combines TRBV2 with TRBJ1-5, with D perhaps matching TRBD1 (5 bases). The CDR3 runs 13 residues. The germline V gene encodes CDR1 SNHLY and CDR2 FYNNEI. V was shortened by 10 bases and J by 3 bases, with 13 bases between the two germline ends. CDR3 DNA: TGTGCCACCTTGGCAGGGTACAATCAGCCCCAGCATTTT. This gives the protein CATLAGYNQPQHF.

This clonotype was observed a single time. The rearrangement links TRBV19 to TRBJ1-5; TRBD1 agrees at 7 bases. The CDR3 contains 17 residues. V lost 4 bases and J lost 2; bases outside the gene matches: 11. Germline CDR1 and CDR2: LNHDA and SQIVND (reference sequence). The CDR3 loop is CASSTLGGGGGNQPQHF. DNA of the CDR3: TGTGCCAGTAGTACCCTCGGAGGAGGGGGCGGCAATCAGCCCCAGCATTTT.

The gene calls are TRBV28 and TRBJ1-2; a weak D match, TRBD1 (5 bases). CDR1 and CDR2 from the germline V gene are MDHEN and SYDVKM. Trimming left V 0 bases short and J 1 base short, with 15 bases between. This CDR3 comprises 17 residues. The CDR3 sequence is CASSLWGTTRGNYGYTF. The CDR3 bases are TGTGCCAGCAGTTTATGGGGGACCACCCGGGGTAACTATGGCTACACCTTC.

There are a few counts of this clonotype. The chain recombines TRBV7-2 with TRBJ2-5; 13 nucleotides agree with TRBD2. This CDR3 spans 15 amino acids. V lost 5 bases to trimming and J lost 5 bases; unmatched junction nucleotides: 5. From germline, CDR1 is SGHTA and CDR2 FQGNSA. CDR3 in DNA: TGTGCCAGCAGCACGGGACTAGCGGGGAGGGAGACCCAGTACTTC. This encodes CASSTGLAGRETQYF.

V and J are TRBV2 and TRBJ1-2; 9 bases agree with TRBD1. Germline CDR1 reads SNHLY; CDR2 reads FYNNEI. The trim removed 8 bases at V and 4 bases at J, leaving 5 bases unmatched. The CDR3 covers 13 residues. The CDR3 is CASCSGQGYGYTF. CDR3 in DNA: TGTGCCAGCTGCTCGGGACAGGGCTATGGCTACACCTTC. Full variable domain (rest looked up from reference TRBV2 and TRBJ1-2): EPEVTQTPSHQVTQMGQEVILRCVPISNHLYFYWYRQILGQKVEFLVSFYNNEISEKSEIFDDQFSVERPDGSNFTLKIRSTKLEDSAMYFCASCSGQGYGYTFGSGTRLTVV.

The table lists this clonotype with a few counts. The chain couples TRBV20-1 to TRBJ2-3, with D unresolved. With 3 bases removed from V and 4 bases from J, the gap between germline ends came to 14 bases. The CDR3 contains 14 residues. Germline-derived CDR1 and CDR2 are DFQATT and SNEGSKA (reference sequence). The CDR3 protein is CSASSRVRADTQYF. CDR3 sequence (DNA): TGCAGTGCTAGCTCAAGGGTACGGGCAGATACGCAGTATTTT.

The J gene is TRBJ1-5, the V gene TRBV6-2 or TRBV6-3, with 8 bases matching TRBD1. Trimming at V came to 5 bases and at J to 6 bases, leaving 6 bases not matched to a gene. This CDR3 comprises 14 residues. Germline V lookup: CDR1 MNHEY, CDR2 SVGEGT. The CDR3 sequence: CASSQPGGAQPQHF. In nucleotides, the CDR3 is TGTGCCAGCAGTCAGCCAGGGGGCGCTCAGCCCCAGCATTTT.

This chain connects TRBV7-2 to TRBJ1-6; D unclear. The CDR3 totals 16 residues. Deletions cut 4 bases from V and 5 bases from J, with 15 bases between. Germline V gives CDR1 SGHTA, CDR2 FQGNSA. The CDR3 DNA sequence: TGTGCCAGCAGCTCCCAGGTGGGGAATAATAATTCACCCCTCCACTTT. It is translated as CASSSQVGNNNSPLHF.

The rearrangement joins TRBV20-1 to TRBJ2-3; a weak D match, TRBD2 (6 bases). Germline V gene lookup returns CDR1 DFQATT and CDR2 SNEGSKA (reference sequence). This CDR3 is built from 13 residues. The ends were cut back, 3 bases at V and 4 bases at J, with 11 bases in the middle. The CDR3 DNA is TGCAGTGCTAGGAAGGGACTTTCAGATACGCAGTATTTT. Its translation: CSARKGLSDTQYF.

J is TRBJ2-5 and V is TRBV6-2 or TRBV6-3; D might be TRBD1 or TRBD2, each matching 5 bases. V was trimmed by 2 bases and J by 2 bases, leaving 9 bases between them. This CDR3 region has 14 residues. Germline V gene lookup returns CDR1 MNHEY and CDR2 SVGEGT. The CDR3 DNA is TGTGCCAGCAGTTACGGGTGGGGGCAAGAGACCCAGTACTTC. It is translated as CASSYGWGQETQYF.

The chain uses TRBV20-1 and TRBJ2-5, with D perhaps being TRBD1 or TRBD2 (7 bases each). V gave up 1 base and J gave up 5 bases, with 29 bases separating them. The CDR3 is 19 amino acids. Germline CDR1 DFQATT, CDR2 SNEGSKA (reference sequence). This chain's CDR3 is CSARVQGGTVVGPGETQYF. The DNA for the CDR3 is TGCAGTGCTAGAGTACAGGGAGGGACAGTTGTCGGCCCCGGGGAGACCCAGTACTTC.

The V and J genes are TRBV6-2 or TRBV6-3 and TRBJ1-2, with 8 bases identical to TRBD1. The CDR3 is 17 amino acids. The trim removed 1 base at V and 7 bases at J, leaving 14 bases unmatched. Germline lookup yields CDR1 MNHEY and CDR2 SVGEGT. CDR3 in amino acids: CASSYLDRDTLRRGYTF. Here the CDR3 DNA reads TGTGCCAGCAGTTACTTGGACAGGGACACGTTGAGACGTGGCTACACCTTC.

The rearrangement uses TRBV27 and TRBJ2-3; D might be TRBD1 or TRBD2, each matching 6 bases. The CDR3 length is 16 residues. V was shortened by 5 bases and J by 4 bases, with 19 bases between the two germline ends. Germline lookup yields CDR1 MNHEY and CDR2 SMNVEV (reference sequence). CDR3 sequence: CASSLNGGLIADTQYF. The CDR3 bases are TGTGCCAGCAGTCTGAATGGGGGGCTAATCGCAGATACGCAGTATTTT.

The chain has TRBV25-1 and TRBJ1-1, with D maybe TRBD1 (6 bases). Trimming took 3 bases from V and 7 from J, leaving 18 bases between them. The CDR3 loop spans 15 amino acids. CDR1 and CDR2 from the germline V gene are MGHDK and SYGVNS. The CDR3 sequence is CASSDGQLVSNEAFF. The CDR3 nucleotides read TGTGCCAGCAGTGATGGACAGCTCGTAAGCAATGAAGCTTTCTTT.

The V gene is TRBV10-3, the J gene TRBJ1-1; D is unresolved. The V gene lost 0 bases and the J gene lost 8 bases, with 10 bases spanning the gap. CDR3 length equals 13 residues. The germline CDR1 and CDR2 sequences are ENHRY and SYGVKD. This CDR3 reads CAISESREDEAFF. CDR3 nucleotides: TGTGCCATCAGTGAGTCGCGGGAGGACGAAGCTTTCTTT.

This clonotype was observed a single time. In DNA form, the CDR3 reads TGTGCCAGCAGCTTAGACCGGTACGAGCAGTACTTC. It yields the protein CASSLDRYEQYF. V is TRBV11-3 and J is TRBJ2-7; D gene ambiguous. V lost 0 bases and J 4 bases, leaving 4 bases between the germline ends. The germline gives CDR1 SGHNT, CDR2 YENEEA. The CDR3 is 12 residues long.

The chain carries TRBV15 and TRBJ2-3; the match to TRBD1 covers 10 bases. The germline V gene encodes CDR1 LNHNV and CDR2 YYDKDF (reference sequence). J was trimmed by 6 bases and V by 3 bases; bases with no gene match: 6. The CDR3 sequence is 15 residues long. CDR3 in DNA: TGTGCCACCAGCAGGTCCGGGACAGGGGTGGATACGCAGTATTTT. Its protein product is CATSRSGTGVDTQYF.

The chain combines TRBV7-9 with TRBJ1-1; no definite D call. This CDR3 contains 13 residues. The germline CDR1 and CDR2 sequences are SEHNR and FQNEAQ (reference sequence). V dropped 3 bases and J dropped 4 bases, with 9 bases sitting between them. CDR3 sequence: CASSFLVFTEAFF. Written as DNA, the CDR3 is TGTGCCAGCAGCTTCCTGGTTTTCACTGAAGCTTTCTTT. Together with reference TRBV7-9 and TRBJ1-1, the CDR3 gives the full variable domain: DTGVSQNPRHKITKRGQNVTFRCDPISEHNRLYWYRQTLGQGPEFLTYFQNEAQLEKSRLLSDRFSAERPKGSFSTLEIQRTEQGDSAMYLCASSFLVFTEAFFGQGTRLTVV.

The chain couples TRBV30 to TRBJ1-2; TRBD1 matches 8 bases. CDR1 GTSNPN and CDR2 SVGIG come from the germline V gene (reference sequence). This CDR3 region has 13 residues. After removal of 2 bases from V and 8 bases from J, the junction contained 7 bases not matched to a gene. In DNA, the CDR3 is TGTGCCTGGAGTACAGGGGGGGGCATGGGCTACACCTTC. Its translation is CAWSTGGGMGYTF.